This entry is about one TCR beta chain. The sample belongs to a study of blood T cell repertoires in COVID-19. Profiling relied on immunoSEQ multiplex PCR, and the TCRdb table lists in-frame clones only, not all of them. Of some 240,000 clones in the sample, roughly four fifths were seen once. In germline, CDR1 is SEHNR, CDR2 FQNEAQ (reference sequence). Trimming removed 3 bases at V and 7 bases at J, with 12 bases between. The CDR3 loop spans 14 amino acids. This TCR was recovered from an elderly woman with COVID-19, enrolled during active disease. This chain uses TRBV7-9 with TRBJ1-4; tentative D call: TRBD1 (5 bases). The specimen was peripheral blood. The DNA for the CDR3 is TGTGCCAGCAGCTTCGGCCAGGGTGGTGAAAAACTGTTTTTT. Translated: CASSFGQGGEKLFF.